The 14 T cell receptor beta chains in this list originate from one sample, sequenced in a study of CD8+CD57+ T cells in acquired aplastic anemia. It was genomic DNA that served as the template for profiling TCR beta VDJ and CDR3. One entry per CDR3 protein, called by TCRdb with MiXCR from the reads. The sample includes 60,000 or so distinct CDR3 sequences, 50% to 70% seen only once; the top ten take about 2.5%. Sequenced sample: sorted CD4+, CD8+, or CD8+CD57+ T cells (not recorded which) from PBMCs. The origin of the receptors is a human donor in good health, serving as a control.

As concerns this clonotype: A much larger clonotype is one base distant, so this may be a read error. This sequence joins TRBV5-1 and TRBJ1-6; D is unclear. Deletions cut 3 bases from V and 7 bases from J, with 14 bases between. CDR1 SGHRS and CDR2 YFSETQ come from the germline V gene. There are 15 residues in the CDR3. This CDR3 is CASSSEMRGNSPLHF. The CDR3 DNA is TGCGCCAGCAGCTCGGAAATGCGGGGAAATTCACCCCTCCACTTT.

A word on this clonotype: A read error may produce the germline difference seen at one junction end. This sequence joins TRBV5-1 and TRBJ2-3; D is unclear. CDR3 size: 12 residues. Germline lookup yields CDR1 SGHRS and CDR2 YFSETQ. CDR3 in DNA: TGCGCCAGCAGCTCGGACCGAGATACGCAGTACTTT. Translating gives CASSSDRDTQYF.

In its sample, this clonotype was seen many times. The chain is built from TRBV7-8 and TRBJ2-7; 9 nucleotides agree with TRBD2. Germline CDR1 and CDR2: SGHVS and FQNEAQ. There are 16 residues in the CDR3. J gave up 0 bases and V 3 bases, and 6 bases lay outside the gene matches. The CDR3 DNA reads as TGTGCCAGCAGCTTGGGGTCTAGCGGGATCTCCTACGAGCAGTACTTC. The encoded protein is CASSLGSSGISYEQYF.

V is TRBV19 and J is TRBJ2-1; no reliable D call. The CDR3 has 14 residues. V was trimmed by 3 bases and J by 4 bases, leaving 10 bases between them. Germline CDR1 and CDR2: LNHDA and SQIVND (reference sequence). CDR3 in amino acids: CASSIGLAYNEQFF. The CDR3 DNA reads as TGTGCCAGTAGTATCGGGTTGGCTTACAATGAGCAGTTCTTC.

This clonotype was seen repeatedly, ten times or more. The rearrangement joins TRBV14 to TRBJ2-1; maybe TRBD2 (6 bases). Per the germline V gene, CDR1 is SGHDN and CDR2 is FVKESK. The CDR3 runs to 14 residues. Trimming pared 4 bases from V and 5 bases from J, leaving 12 bases between. This chain's CDR3 is CASSPGLRNNEQFF. CDR3 nucleotides: TGTGCCAGCAGCCCGGGACTGAGGAACAATGAGCAGTTCTTC.

This sequence joins TRBV6-2 or TRBV6-3 and TRBJ1-1, with 7 bases fitting TRBD1. V was pared by 4 bases and J by 3 bases, with 2 bases of the junction left unmatched. Per the germline V gene, CDR1 is MNHEY and CDR2 is SVGEGT. The CDR3 extends over 13 amino acids. The CDR3 reads CASSFQGDTEAFF. The CDR3 DNA is TGTGCCAGCAGTTTCCAGGGGGACACTGAAGCTTTCTTT.

The chain uses TRBV2 and TRBJ1-4; possibly TRBD1 for D (5 bases). Germline V CDR1 and CDR2: SNHLY, FYNNEI. The CDR3 loop spans 16 amino acids. Trimming shortened V by 5 bases and J by 4 bases, and 17 bases separated the two germline ends. This CDR3 reads CASSSRGPTNNEKLFF. In nucleotides, the CDR3 is TGTGCCAGCAGTAGCCGGGGCCCGACCAATAATGAAAAACTGTTTTTT.

This clonotype was observed a handful of times. This sequence joins TRBV15 and TRBJ2-7; 11 positions agree with TRBD1. Germline CDR1 reads LNHNV; CDR2 reads YYDKDF (reference sequence). Trimming at V came to 5 bases and at J to 5 bases, leaving 11 bases not matched to a gene. The CDR3 has 16 residues. The CDR3 nucleotides read TGTGCCACCAGCCTGCCCTGGACAGGGGGCACCAACGAGCAGTACTTC. This codes for CATSLPWTGGTNEQYF.

The chain combines TRBV29-1 with TRBJ2-5; perhaps TRBD2 as D (6 bases). CDR1 is SQVTM and CDR2 is ANQGSEA in the germline V gene. The ends were cut back, 4 bases at V and 9 bases at J, with 12 bases in the middle. This CDR3 region has 11 residues. CDR3: CSVVRGEAQYF. The CDR3 DNA follows: TGCAGCGTTGTTCGTGGGGAGGCCCAGTACTTC.

The chain carries TRBV15 and TRBJ1-2; no clear D gene. V was cut by 0 bases and J by 2 bases, with 4 bases left in between. The CDR3 extends over 13 amino acids. CDR1 and CDR2 (germline): LNHNV, YYDKDF (reference sequence). The CDR3 DNA reads TGTGCCACCAGCAGAGATCACAACTATGGCTACACCTTC. This encodes CATSRDHNYGYTF.

The chain has TRBV19 and TRBJ1-5; the D gene is possibly TRBD1 (6 bases). Per germline, CDR1 LNHDA and CDR2 SQIVND (reference sequence). The CDR3 has 13 amino acids. Deletions cut 7 bases from V and 4 bases from J, with 11 bases between. The CDR3 DNA sequence: TGTGCCAGTATGGACAGTGGGAATCAGCCCCAGCATTTT. The encoded protein is CASMDSGNQPQHF.

On this clonotype: The germline gene is not matched at one end of the junction; a read error may be the cause. The genes are TRBV15 and TRBJ2-7, with a weak D call TRBD1 (5 bases). Looked up from germline, CDR1 is LNHNV and CDR2 is YYDKDF (reference sequence). This CDR3 comprises 13 residues. The CDR3 bases are TGCGCCAGCAGGACACCCGCCCACCACGAGCAGTACTTC. This gives the protein CASRTPAHHEQYF.

V usage is TRBV19 and J usage is TRBJ1-5; 10 bases are shared with TRBD1. Germline loops: CDR1 LNHDA, CDR2 SQIVND (reference sequence). V lost 3 bases and J lost 7; bases outside the gene matches: 6. There are 15 residues in the CDR3. The CDR3 spells CASSIPGTGEQPQHF. In DNA form, the CDR3 reads TGTGCCAGTAGTATCCCCGGGACAGGGGAACAGCCCCAGCATTTT.

This clonotype was found many times. The V call is TRBV5-1, the J call TRBJ2-5, with 8 bases lining up with TRBD2. Trimming removed 3 bases from V and 4 bases from J; junction bases left unmatched: 14. CDR3 length: 17 residues. Germline CDR1 and CDR2: SGHRS and YFSETQ. CDR3 sequence: CASSSGTGLDVIETQYF. The CDR3 DNA sequence: TGCGCCAGCAGCTCGGGTACGGGACTAGACGTTATAGAGACCCAGTACTTC.